Sequencing of this T cell receptor beta chain was carried out in a study of blood T cell repertoires in COVID-19. Study-wide background: Material from acute and convalescent COVID-19 was sourced from the United States, Italy and Spain. PBMCs, B-cell-depleted T cells, or T cells provided the cDNA or gDNA that made up the material.

In the authors' workflow: Reference gene primer amplification gave nucleated cell count estimates. Libraries were prepared by immunoSEQ multiplex PCR; TCRdb keeps only in-frame clonotypes and omits some of them. Clone size and the V and J calls come from that table; the DNA yielded D and trimming. The data show roughly 110,000 clones, approximately 88% seen once. The CDR3 loop spans 13 amino acids. Trimming took 6 bases from V and 4 from J; bases not matched to a gene: 4. CDR1 is SGHTA, CDR2 FQGTGA, per germline. The count of this clone is one. The chain joins TRBV7-3 to TRBJ1-1, with TRBD1 matching 8 bases. The source material was peripheral blood. This receptor was identified in a woman between 35 and 50 years old with acute or convalescent COVID-19. The CDR3 DNA reads TGTGCCAGCAGTCAGGGGGCAGGCACTGAAGCTTTCTTT. Encoded protein: CASSQGAGTEAFF.